The clone carrying this TCR beta chain has at least ten counts. The antigen remains undetermined. RNA transcripts were the template for amplifying TCR beta CDR3 regions. When the TCR CDR3 underwent first-round RT-PCR, the HTBI primer set was used. TCRdb re-called the multiplex PCR reads with MiXCR, one entry per CDR3 protein. The sample records under 400,000 distinct CDR3 sequences, over 11% being singletons. The sample originates from a study of T cells in Graves' hyperthyroidism and ophthalmopathy. Turning to the study itself: The initial diagnosis was the point when peripheral blood was collected, ahead of any treatment.

The study defined stable Graves' hyperthyroidism as no ophthalmopathy progression within 18 months. Study results and limitations: Most thyroid clonotypes with frequency above 0.001 were detected in blood.

Germline trimming cut 4 bases from V and 6 bases from J; bases unmatched to any gene: 9. Germline V gene lookup returns CDR1 DFQATT and CDR2 SNEGSKA (reference sequence). The CDR3 runs 13 residues. This sequence originates from a woman aged 60-70 years with Graves' hyperthyroidism. Sequenced input: blood. This rearrangement joins TRBV20-1 to TRBJ2-7, with 7 nucleotides matching TRBD2. The CDR3 region has the DNA TGCAGTGCTAAGGGTTGGGGGGGGGGCGAGCAGTACTTC. It translates to CSAKGWGGGEQYF.